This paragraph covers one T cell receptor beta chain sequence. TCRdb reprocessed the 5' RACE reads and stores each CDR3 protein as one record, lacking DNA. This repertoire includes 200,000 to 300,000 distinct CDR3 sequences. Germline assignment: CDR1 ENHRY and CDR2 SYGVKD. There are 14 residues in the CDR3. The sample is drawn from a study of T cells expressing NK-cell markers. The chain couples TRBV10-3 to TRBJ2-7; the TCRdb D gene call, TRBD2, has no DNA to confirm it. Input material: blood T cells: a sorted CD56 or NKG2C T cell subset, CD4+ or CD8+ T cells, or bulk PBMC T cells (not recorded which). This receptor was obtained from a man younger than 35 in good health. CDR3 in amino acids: CAISELSGRSEQYF.